The clone carrying this T cell receptor beta chain has only one observation. Its antigen is not known. This sample is part of a study of CD8 T cells in ankylosing spondylitis. J lost 3 bases, V lost 4 bases, and 7 bases had no gene match. Germline CDR1 and CDR2: SGHKS and YYEKEE (reference sequence). This CDR3 contains 14 residues. Making the TCR beta libraries involved quantitative 5'-RACE with molecular barcodes. From the 5' RACE reads, TCRdb called clonotypes with MiXCR, one entry per CDR3 protein. The sample shows fewer than 750,000 distinct CDR3 sequences, over 15% of them seen only once. The study's findings and limits: Before this, some motif variants had been reported in reactive arthritis synovial fluid and blood. The authors reported significant enrichment of disease-linked clones in matched ankylosing spondylitis synovial fluid. Blood of patients with ankylosing spondylitis appeared to be characterized by a TCR beta motif of several highly homologous variants.

The chain uses TRBV5-5 and TRBJ2-7; 7 bases map to TRBD1. This TCR was recovered from a male donor with ankylosing spondylitis. The material sequenced was blood, either unsorted or a sorted T cell fraction (not recorded which). The CDR3 DNA follows: TGTGCCAGCAGCCACTGGGACAGTGACTACGAGCAGTACTTC. It is translated as CASSHWDSDYEQYF. The full variable domain, its missing parts supplied by reference TRBV5-5 and TRBJ2-7, is DAGVTQSPTHLIKTRGQQVTLRCSPISGHKSVSWYQQVLGQGPQFIFQYYEKEERGRGNFPDRFSARQFPNYSSELNVNALLLGDSALYLCASSHWDSDYEQYFGPGTRLTVT.